This T cell receptor (beta chain) was retrieved from a study of blood T cell repertoires in COVID-19. On the study more broadly: The United States, Italy and Spain provided the acute and convalescent COVID-19 samples. The analysed material was cDNA or gDNA that came from T cells, B-cell-depleted T cells, or PBMCs.

Per germline, CDR1 MDHEN and CDR2 SYDVKM. This CDR3 is built from 12 residues. Trimming stripped 8 bases from V and 7 bases from J, with 14 bases between. Per the original methods: Amplification of reference gene primers was used by the study to estimate nucleated cell counts. The method was immunoSEQ multiplex PCR; TCRdb's version includes in-frame clones alone and lacks a portion of them. Clone size and the V and J calls come from that table; the DNA yielded D and trimming. This sample has roughly 200,000 clones; more than 75% occur once, and the top ten carry 5.5% to 7%. This chain connects TRBV28 to TRBJ1-2; tentative D call: TRBD1 (6 bases). Material: peripheral blood. The clonotype comes from a man at least 80 years old with acute or convalescent COVID-19. CDR3 loop: CASGYRESGYTF. In nucleotides, the CDR3 is TGTGCCAGCGGTTACAGGGAGAGTGGCTACACCTTC.